The rows below give T cell receptor beta chains drawn from one sample of a study of vaccination effects on CD4 cells after COVID-19. For these TCRs, the target antigens are not known. TCRdb's table, derived via immunoSEQ multiplex PCR, lists solely in-frame clones and lacks some. The data hold tens of thousands of clones, with approximately 76% observed a single time. Sequencing was performed on CD4+ T cells from PBMCs cultured with HCoV-NL63 spike peptides, taken before COVID-19 vaccination. The source is a human donor who received a COVID-19 vaccine. The CDR3 runs from the conserved cysteine through the conserved F or W. The order of the fields is clone size, D gene, J gene, V gene, CDR3 DNA, CDR3 protein. D genes are given only for firm matches. Clone size is given for some rows only: seen once, a few or many times, or a class if the clone is expanded.

>NA|TRBD2|TRBJ2-3|TRBV7-6
TGTGCCAGCAGCTTAGAGGAACTAGCGGGGGGGCTTGATACGCAGTATTTT
CASSLEELAGGLDTQYF
>few|NA|TRBJ1-1|TRBV6-5
TGTGCCAGCAGGGTGACAGTCAACACTGAAGCTTTCTTT
CASRVTVNTEAFF
>few|NA|TRBJ1-1|TRBV10-3
TGTGCCGCCCGACAGGAGGGTCTAGAAGCTTTCTTT
CAARQEGLEAFF
>NA|NA|TRBJ1-1|TRBV4-1
TGCGCCAGCAGCCCCCCTCTGCGGGACTTGGGCACTGAAGCTTTCTTT
CASSPPLRDLGTEAFF
>NA|TRBD1|TRBJ1-2|TRBV6-5
TGTGCCAGCAGTCGGACAGGGGTGTATGGCTACACCTTC
CASSRTGVYGYTF
>once|NA|TRBJ1-6|TRBV28
TGTGCCAGCATTCAAGGGGGGTCCTATAATTCACCCCTCCACTTT
CASIQGGSYNSPLHF
>NA|NA|TRBJ2-5|TRBV9
TGTGCCAGCAGCGGTCAACAAGAGACCCAGTACTTC
CASSGQQETQYF
>NA|TRBD1|TRBJ1-2|TRBV18
TGTGCCAGCTCACCGGAACAGGGGAAGGGCTATGGCTACACCTTC
CASSPEQGKGYGYTF
>few|TRBD1|TRBJ1-6|TRBV4-2
TGTGCCAGCAGCCATTCTGGACAGGGGTTGCATTCACCCCTCCACTTT
CASSHSGQGLHSPLHF
>NA|NA|TRBJ2-1|TRBV5-6
TGTGCCAGCAGCTTGTTCAGGGTAGACAATGAGCAGTTCTTC
CASSLFRVDNEQFF
>NA|NA|TRBJ1-1|TRBV7-2
TGTGCCAGCAGCTTAGGCGGCCAGGGTTCGGCTGAAGCTTTCTTT
CASSLGGQGSAEAFF
>NA|NA|TRBJ2-1|TRBV7-2
TGTGCCAGCAGGAATCAGGGTGGGGATGAGCAGTTCTTC
CASRNQGGDEQFF
>NA|NA|TRBJ2-3|TRBV5-1
TGCGCCAGCAGCTTTCGGGGGGCGCGGACAGATACGCAGTATTTT
CASSFRGARTDTQYF
>NA|TRBD1|TRBJ2-4|TRBV5-1
TGCGCCAGCAGCTTGGTGACAGGGGGAGCCAAAAACATTCAGTACTTC
CASSLVTGGAKNIQYF
>NA|TRBD2|TRBJ2-5|TRBV5-8
TGTGCCAGCCGGGAGGGGCGTTCGGGAGAGACCCAGTACTTC
CASREGRSGETQYF
>NA|TRBD1|TRBJ1-1|TRBV6-7
TGTGCCAGCAGTTACTCGACAGGACAGGGGATCACTGAAGCTTTCTTT
CASSYSTGQGITEAFF
>NA|NA|TRBJ1-3|TRBV6-5
TGTGCCAGCAGGGCGAGCAGTCTCTCTGGAAACACCATATATTTT
CASRASSLSGNTIYF
>few|NA|TRBJ1-2|TRBV15
TGTGCCACCAGCAGAGATTCGGGAGGGATGGGTGGCTACACCTTC
CATSRDSGGMGGYTF
>NA|TRBD1|TRBJ2-6|TRBV28
TGTGCCAGCAGTCTAGGACAGGGTGGTAAGGCCAACGTCCTGACTTTC
CASSLGQGGKANVLTF
>few|NA|TRBJ1-3|TRBV7-9
TGTGCCAGCAGCCCTACTCGGTTAAACACCATATATTTT
CASSPTRLNTIYF
>once|NA|TRBJ1-2|TRBV28
TGTGCCAGCAGTTTTGGGGGAGGCGGCTATGGCTACACCTTC
CASSFGGGGYGYTF
>once|NA|TRBJ2-5|TRBV5-4
TGTGCCAGCAGCACGGACCGGGACCCCAGGGGAGAGACCCAGTACTTC
CASSTDRDPRGETQYF
>NA|NA|TRBJ2-5|TRBV19
TGTGCCAGTAGTATTGGGGGATGGGGGGGCCTAGAGACCCAGTACTTC
CASSIGGWGGLETQYF
>NA|NA|TRBJ1-4|TRBV5-1
TGCGCCAGCAGCTTGGGACAAAGCACTGCAACTAATGAAAAACTGTTTTTT
CASSLGQSTATNEKLFF
>NA|NA|TRBJ1-1|TRBV4-2
TGTGCCAGCAGCCAAGCTGGGCATCAGAACACTGAAGCTTTCTTT
CASSQAGHQNTEAFF
>NA|TRBD2|TRBJ2-5|TRBV10-3
TGTGCCATACGGACTAGCGGGGGCTCTCAAGAGACCCAGTACTTC
CAIRTSGGSQETQYF
>NA|TRBD2|TRBJ2-5|TRBV5-1
TGCGCCAGCAGCTTGGCGCCTAGCGGGGGGATTGAAGAGACCCAGTACTTC
CASSLAPSGGIEETQYF
>NA|NA|TRBJ1-3|TRBV6-2/TRBV6-3
TGTGCCAGCAGTTCTGGACTTGGCTCTGGAAACACCATATATTTT
CASSSGLGSGNTIYF
>NA|TRBD2|TRBJ2-3|TRBV12-5
TGTGCTAGTGGTCCCTATGGGGGGGTCAGCACAGATACGCAGTATTTT
CASGPYGGVSTDTQYF
>NA|NA|TRBJ1-2|TRBV11-2
TGTGCCAGCAGCTTATACAGAGAGGGGGGCTACACCTTC
CASSLYREGGYTF
>NA|NA|TRBJ2-3|TRBV7-3
TGTGCCAGCAGCTTAAACCCTACAGGGCAGGCAGATACGCAGTATTTT
CASSLNPTGQADTQYF
>NA|NA|TRBJ2-2|TRBV29-1
TGCAGCGTTCGGAACACCGGGGAGCTGTTTTTT
CSVRNTGELFF
>NA|TRBD1|TRBJ2-6|TRBV18
TGTGCCAGCTCACCCGGACAGGTAACTTCTGGGGCCAACGTCCTGACTTTC
CASSPGQVTSGANVLTF
>NA|NA|TRBJ1-1|TRBV9
TGTGCCAGCAGCGTAGGAACGGTTAGGGGGACTGAAGCTTTCTTT
CASSVGTVRGTEAFF
>NA|NA|TRBJ1-1|TRBV6-5
TGTGCCAGCAATCGACAGAACACTGAAGCTTTCTTT
CASNRQNTEAFF
>NA|TRBD1|TRBJ2-3|TRBV7-3
TGTGCCAGCAGCCCCTTAGGACAGGCTATAGATACGCAGTATTTT
CASSPLGQAIDTQYF
>NA|NA|TRBJ2-5|TRBV27
TGTGCCAGCAGTGACAGGACTATTCAAGAGACCCAGTACTTC
CASSDRTIQETQYF
>NA|TRBD1|TRBJ1-1|TRBV6-2/TRBV6-3
TGTGCCAGCAGTTACTCGCCGGGACAGGGTCGGGCTGAAGCTTTCTTT
CASSYSPGQGRAEAFF
>NA|NA|TRBJ1-1|TRBV2
TGTGCCAGCACTGTAACACCGATTTTGAACACTGAAGCTTTCTTT
CASTVTPILNTEAFF
>NA|TRBD1|TRBJ1-4|TRBV5-1
TGCGCCAGCAGCGCGACAGGGTATCCTAATGAAAAACTGTTTTTT
CASSATGYPNEKLFF
>NA|NA|TRBJ2-3|TRBV5-1
TGCGCCAGCAGCTTGGCTGGGGGGCCAAGCACAGATACGCAGTATTTT
CASSLAGGPSTDTQYF
>once|NA|TRBJ2-5|TRBV6-6
TGTGCCAGCAGGACGGGAAGGGGGGGAGAGACCCAGTACTTC
CASRTGRGGETQYF
>NA|NA|TRBJ1-2|TRBV6-1
TGTGCCAGCAGTGAATCAGGGACAAGACGGACAGAACTTTATGGCTACACCTTC
CASSESGTRRTELYGYTF
>NA|TRBD1|TRBJ1-5|TRBV6-5
TGTGCCAGCAGTTCGGACAGGGGAAGGGCTCAGCCCCAGCATTTT
CASSSDRGRAQPQHF